This TCR beta chain was sequenced for a study of T-cell memory formation after mild COVID-19 (dated by TCRdb to the early 2020s). Background on the whole study: Most TCR sequence clusters were specific to one of the two donors. Two young, previously healthy adult volunteers made up the cohort, one male and one female. In a couple of donors, T-cell clones that expanded and contracted after mild COVID-19 were tracked by sequencing TCRalpha and TCRbeta repertoires over time. Points the paper makes about the study in general: Some responding clones were detected in pre-infection memory, suggesting pre-existing cross-reactive memory T cells joined the SARS-CoV-2 response. Contracting CD4+ clones turned up mainly in the CM and EM memory subsets, whereas EMRA was where CD8+ clones were enriched. From day 15 to 85, contracting clones showed balanced CD4/CD8 phenotypes, whereas a second wave of clones that expanded from day 15 to 37 leaned towards CD4+. Only two mild cases were covered in the study, and larger cohorts including severe cases with pre-infection samples were considered necessary. SARS-CoV-2 specificity was not confirmed for the second-wave clones peaking on day 37.

PBMCs were isolated by Ficoll-Paque density gradient centrifugation. For this clonotype: The clone's antigen remains unknown. The input lacks base qualities; no much larger clone sits a single base away.

V is cut back by 5 bases and J by 3 bases, with 6 bases in the junction unmatched. Spanning cysteine to phenylalanine, the CDR3 consists of 16 amino acids. Just CDR3 DNA is preserved here, 48 bases in frame from base 1. In the germline V gene (reference sequence), CDR1 corresponds to MNHNY and CDR2 to SVGAGI. Instrument used: Illumina NovaSeq 6000. TCRalpha and TCRbeta cDNA libraries were constructed by 5'RACE with constant-segment primers, with sample barcodes and unique molecular identifiers being introduced. RNA was extracted from every sample with Trizol reagent. Libraries were amplified in two PCR steps, with a second sample barcode and Illumina TruSeq adapters added in the second step. Sequencing of the libraries was done on an Illumina NovaSeq, producing 2 x 150 bp paired-end reads. The original pipeline was this. Reads were demultiplexed and collapsed into UMI-guided consensus sequences with migec v1.2.7. Using mixcr v2.1.11, UMI consensuses were aligned to TRA and TRB V and J templates and then assembled into clonotypes. Expanded or contracted clonotypes were those called significant by both edgeR and NoisET, with noise models trained on biological replicates. For edgeR calls, a false discovery rate-adjusted p below 0.01 and a log2 fold-change threshold of 1 were applied. As an exploratory analysis of dynamics, PCA with hierarchical clustering was applied to max-normalized trajectories of the 1000 most abundant clonotypes. The CD4 or CD8 phenotype of responding clones was assigned using the separately sequenced CD4+ and CD8+ repertoires. TCRdb cleaned the public reads at Q25 with fastp, built clones with MiXCR and kept in-frame beta chains. Rows with one shared CDR3 protein collapse into an entry with the most common genes and DNA. TCRdb's processing, not the authors' own work, is the source of the V and J calls. Across this sample there are roughly 190,000 distinct CDR3 sequences, with around 26% seen only once. The biggest ten clones account for around 10% of the sample.

Sequences were obtained from PBMCs or a T cell subset sorted from them (not recorded which). This clonotype originated in an adult woman who had mild COVID-19 (a few samples of this study predate the infection). The sample titles of this study are shuffled in the database, so cell type and time point are left out; the donor was told from shared clones. The chain employs TRBV6-6 and TRBJ1-6; the junction holds 8 bases that match TRBD1. The DNA sequence is given as TGTGCCAGCAGTGACCGGACAGGGTTCTATAATTCACCCCTCCACTTT. This encodes CASSDRTGFYNSPLHF.